This T cell receptor beta chain is from a study of cytomegalovirus exposure and HLA in healthy donors. Study observations and caveats: One variant, a missense change in DCLRE1C, was linked in a later analysis to TCR beta V- and J-gene trimming.

The V gene's germline CDR1 is SGHRS and CDR2 YFSETQ. This CDR3 comprises 16 residues. The trim removed 3 bases at V and 1 base at J, leaving 8 bases unmatched. Healthy bone marrow donors made up the cohort. Turning to this clone: No antigen is known for it. The same CDR3 can be traced to other DNA sequences in this sample.

Primers: 60 Vbeta forward and 13 Jbeta reverse. Only in-frame clones appear in the TCRdb table, and some are missing; sequencing was by immunoSEQ multiplex PCR. The data contain about 190,000 clones, approximately 90% of them singletons. The source of this sequence is a boy aged 2 to 9 in good health and CMV-seronegative. The chain recombines TRBV5-1 with TRBJ1-1; TRBD1 aligns across 8 bases. Sequenced sample: PBMCs. DNA for the CDR3: TGCGCCAGCAGCTACCGACAGGGGACCAAGAACACTGAAGCTTTCTTT. Amino acid sequence: CASSYRQGTKNTEAFF.